A selection of T cell receptor beta chains follows, all from one sample in a study of identical twins. TCRdb analysed the 5' RACE reads with MiXCR anew, one entry per CDR3 protein. The repertoire includes under 300,000 distinct CDR3 sequences, 5% to 7% of them detected once, and about 14% sits in the top ten. These data were also filed under a second study, of T cells expressing NK-cell markers.

The sequenced material came from CD8+ T cells sorted from blood. Receptors originate from a woman under 30 in good health. Both conserved end residues are part of each CDR3. Only part of the rows carry a size: once, few, many, or a class if the clone is expanded.

clone_size v_call cdr3_aa
few TRBV7-9 CASSVLGADQPQHF
few TRBV19 CASSLLLVDEQFF
many TRBV10-2 CASREREGNNEQFF
NA TRBV9 CASSVGWDKNTGELFF
many TRBV5-1 CASSFRPGRDGYTF
NA TRBV29-1 CSVEGREGTGGGYGYTF
many TRBV4-1 CASSHRPGQPVASYGYTF
many TRBV5-6 CASSLGQYEQYF
few TRBV20-1 CSASVSGELFF
few TRBV5-6 CASSLGATDTQYF
NA TRBV21-1 CASSLVEGNNEQFF
NA TRBV7-3 CASSPTSGALSSYNEQFF
many TRBV12-3/TRBV12-4 CASSLYGYTF
NA TRBV10-3 CAISESAGDNEQFF
NA TRBV9 CASSALQGGGTEAFF
few TRBV23-1 CASSQWGDYSNQPQHF
many TRBV27 CASSLGQDSYEQYF
NA TRBV7-8 CASSLHDSYEQYF
many TRBV27 CASGYPRTALYEQYF
many TRBV5-5 CASSLFDRSMAFF
NA TRBV5-1 CASSRMQQDPHGYTF
few TRBV27 CASSPGSEQYF
many TRBV12-3/TRBV12-4 CASSLSGRREETQYF
few TRBV5-8 CASRDRGATDTQYF
NA TRBV5-1 CASSLTDGYEQFF
many TRBV7-9 CASLPAYSYEQYF
few TRBV12-3/TRBV12-4 CASSSGTTQETQYF
NA TRBV29-1 CSVEGGRSEGYTF
few TRBV2 CASSVRGQNGELFF
few TRBV13 CASSPWTGLFDEQFF
few TRBV13 CASSPGPLAGANVLTF
many TRBV6-5 CASSYSYLGNQPQHF
few TRBV29-1 CSVDTDGNTIYF
few TRBV9 CASSVTTGTSGETETQYF
few TRBV11-2 CASSLVRSGTYADTQYF
few TRBV15 CATGAVAVDRTDTQYF
NA TRBV7-9 CASSKTGGDGYTF
few TRBV4-2 CASSQGGVSEQFF
NA TRBV4-1 CASSQETGRAYEQYF
NA TRBV6-1 CASSQKWRHGYTF
few TRBV11-2 CASSRVSADTQYF
NA TRBV15 CATSRADRGEQPQHF
NA TRBV9 CASSVTERYNEQFF
NA TRBV27 CASSWVAGGGGANVLTF